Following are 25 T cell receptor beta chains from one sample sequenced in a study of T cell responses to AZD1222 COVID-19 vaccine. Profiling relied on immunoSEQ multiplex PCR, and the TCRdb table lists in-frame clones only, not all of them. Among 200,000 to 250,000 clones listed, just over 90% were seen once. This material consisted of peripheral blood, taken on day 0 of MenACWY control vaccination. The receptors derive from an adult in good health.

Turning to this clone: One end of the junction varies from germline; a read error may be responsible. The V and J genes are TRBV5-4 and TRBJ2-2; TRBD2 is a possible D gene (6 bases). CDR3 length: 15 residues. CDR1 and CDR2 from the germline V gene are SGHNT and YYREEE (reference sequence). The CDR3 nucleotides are TGTGCCAGCAGCTTGCGGCAGACTAGACACGGGAAGCTGTTTTTT. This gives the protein CASSLRQTRHGKLFF.

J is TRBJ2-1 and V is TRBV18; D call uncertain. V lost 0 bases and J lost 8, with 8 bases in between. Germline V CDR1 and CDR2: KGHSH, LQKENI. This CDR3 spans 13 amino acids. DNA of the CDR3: TGTGCCAGCTCACCACCCGTGGTAGATGAGCAGTTCTTC. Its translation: CASSPPVVDEQFF. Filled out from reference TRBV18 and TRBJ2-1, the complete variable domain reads NAGVMQNPRHLVRRRGQEARLRCSPMKGHSHVYWYRQLPEEGLKFMVYLQKENIIDESGMPKERFSAEFPKEGPSILRIQQVVRGDSAAYFCASSPPVVDEQFFGPGTRLTVL.

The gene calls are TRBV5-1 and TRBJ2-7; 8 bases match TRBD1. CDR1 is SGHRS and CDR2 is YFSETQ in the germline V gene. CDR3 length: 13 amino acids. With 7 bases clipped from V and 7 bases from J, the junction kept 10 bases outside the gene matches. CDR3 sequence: CASGMDRVGEQYF. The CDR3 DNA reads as TGCGCCAGCGGGATGGACAGGGTGGGGGAGCAGTACTTC.

The CDR3 loop is CASSYGGADTQYF. CDR3 nucleotide sequence: TGTGCCAGCAGTTACGGAGGGGCAGATACGCAGTATTTT. The chain recombines TRBV6-5 with TRBJ2-3, with TRBD2 as a possible D gene (6 bases). This CDR3 is built from 13 residues. CDR1 and CDR2 from the germline V gene are MNHEY and SVGAGI. V dropped 2 bases and J dropped 4 bases, with 7 bases sitting between them.

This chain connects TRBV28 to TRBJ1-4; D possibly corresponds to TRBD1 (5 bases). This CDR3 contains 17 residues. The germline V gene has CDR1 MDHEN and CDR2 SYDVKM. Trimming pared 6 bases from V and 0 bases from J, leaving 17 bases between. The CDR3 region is CASRGGHLLATNEKLFF. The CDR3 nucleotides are TGTGCCAGCAGGGGTGGACATCTACTTGCAACTAATGAAAAACTGTTTTTT.

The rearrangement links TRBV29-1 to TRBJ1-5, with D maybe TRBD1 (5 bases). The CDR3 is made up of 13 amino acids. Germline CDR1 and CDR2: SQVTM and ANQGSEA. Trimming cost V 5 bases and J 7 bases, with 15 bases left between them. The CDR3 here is CSVLTLGGQPQHF. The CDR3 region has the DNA TGCAGCGTTCTTACCCTGGGGGGGCAGCCCCAGCATTTT.

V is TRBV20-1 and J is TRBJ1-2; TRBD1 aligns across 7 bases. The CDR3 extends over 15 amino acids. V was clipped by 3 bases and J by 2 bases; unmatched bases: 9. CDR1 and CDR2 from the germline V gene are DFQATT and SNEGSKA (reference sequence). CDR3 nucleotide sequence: TGCAGTGCTAGTGGGCGGGAGGGGGCAAACTATGGCTACACCTTC. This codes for CSASGREGANYGYTF.

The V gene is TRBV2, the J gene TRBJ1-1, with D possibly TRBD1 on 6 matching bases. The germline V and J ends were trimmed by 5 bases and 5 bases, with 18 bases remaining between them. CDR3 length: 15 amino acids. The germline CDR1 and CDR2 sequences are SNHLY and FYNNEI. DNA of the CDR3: TGTGCCAGCAGTCCAAACAGGGTCGGAGGGACTGAAGCTTTCTTT. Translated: CASSPNRVGGTEAFF. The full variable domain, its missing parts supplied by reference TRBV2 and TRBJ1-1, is EPEVTQTPSHQVTQMGQEVILRCVPISNHLYFYWYRQILGQKVEFLVSFYNNEISEKSEIFDDQFSVERPDGSNFTLKIRSTKLEDSAMYFCASSPNRVGGTEAFFGQGTRLTVV.

The CDR3 DNA reads TGCGCCAGCAGCTTGGTCCCCTCGATACTTTCTGGGGCCAACGTCCTGACTTTC. Its translation: CASSLVPSILSGANVLTF. The chain links TRBV5-1 to TRBJ2-6; D gene uncertain. This CDR3 region has 18 residues. CDR1 is SGHRS, CDR2 YFSETQ, per germline. Trimming left V 0 bases short and J 1 base short, with 14 bases between. Together with reference TRBV5-1 and TRBJ2-6, the CDR3 gives the full variable domain: KAGVTQTPRYLIKTRGQQVTLSCSPISGHRSVSWYQQTPGQGLQFLFEYFSETQRNKGNFPGRFSGRQFSNSRSEMNVSTLELGDSALYLCASSLVPSILSGANVLTFGAGSRLTVL.

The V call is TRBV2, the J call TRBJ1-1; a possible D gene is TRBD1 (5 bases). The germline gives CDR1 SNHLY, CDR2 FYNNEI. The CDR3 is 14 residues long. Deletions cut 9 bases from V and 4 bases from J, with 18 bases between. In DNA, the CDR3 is TGTGCCAGTGGGGGTGGAATGCGGAGCACTGAAGCTTTCTTT. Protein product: CASGGGMRSTEAFF. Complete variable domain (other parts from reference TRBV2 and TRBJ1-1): EPEVTQTPSHQVTQMGQEVILRCVPISNHLYFYWYRQILGQKVEFLVSFYNNEISEKSEIFDDQFSVERPDGSNFTLKIRSTKLEDSAMYFCASGGGMRSTEAFFGQGTRLTVV.

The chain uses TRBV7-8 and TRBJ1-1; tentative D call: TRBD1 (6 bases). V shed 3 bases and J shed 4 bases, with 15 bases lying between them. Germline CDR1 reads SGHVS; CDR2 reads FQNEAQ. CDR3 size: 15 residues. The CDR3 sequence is CASSFGTGGATEAFF. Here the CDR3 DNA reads TGTGCCAGCAGCTTCGGGACGGGGGGGGCCACTGAAGCTTTCTTT.

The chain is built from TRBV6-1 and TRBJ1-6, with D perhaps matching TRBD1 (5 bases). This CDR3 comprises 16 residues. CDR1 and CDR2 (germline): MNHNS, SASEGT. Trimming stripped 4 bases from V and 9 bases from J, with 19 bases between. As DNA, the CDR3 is TGTGCCAGCAGTGCTGCCCCGCAGGGAAGGAGTTCACCCCTCCACTTT. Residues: CASSAAPQGRSSPLHF.

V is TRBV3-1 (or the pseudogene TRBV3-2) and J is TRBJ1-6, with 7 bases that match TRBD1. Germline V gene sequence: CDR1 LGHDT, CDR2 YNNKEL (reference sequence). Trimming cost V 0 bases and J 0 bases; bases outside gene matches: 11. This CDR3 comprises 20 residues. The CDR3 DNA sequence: TGTGCCAGCAGCCAAGACACAGGGGAGACAGCGGGCTCCTATAATTCACCCCTCCACTTT. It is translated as CASSQDTGETAGSYNSPLHF.

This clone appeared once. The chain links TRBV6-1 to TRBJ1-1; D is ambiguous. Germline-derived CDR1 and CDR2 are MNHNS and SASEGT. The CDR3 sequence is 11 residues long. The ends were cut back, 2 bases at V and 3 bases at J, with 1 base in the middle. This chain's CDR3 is CASSEYTEAFF. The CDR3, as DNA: TGTGCCAGCAGTGAATACACTGAAGCTTTCTTT.

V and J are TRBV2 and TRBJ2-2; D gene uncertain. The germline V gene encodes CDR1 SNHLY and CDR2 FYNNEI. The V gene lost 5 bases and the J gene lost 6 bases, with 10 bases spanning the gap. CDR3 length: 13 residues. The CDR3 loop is CASSPIRAGELFF. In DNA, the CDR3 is TGTGCCAGCAGTCCGATAAGGGCCGGGGAGCTGTTTTTT.

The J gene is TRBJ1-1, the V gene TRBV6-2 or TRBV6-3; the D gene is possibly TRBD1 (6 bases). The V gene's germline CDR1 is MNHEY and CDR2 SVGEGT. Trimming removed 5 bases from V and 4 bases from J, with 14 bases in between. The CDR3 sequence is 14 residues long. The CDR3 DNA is TGTGCCAGCAGTGACCCCAGGGGTCGCACTGAAGCTTTCTTT. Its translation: CASSDPRGRTEAFF.

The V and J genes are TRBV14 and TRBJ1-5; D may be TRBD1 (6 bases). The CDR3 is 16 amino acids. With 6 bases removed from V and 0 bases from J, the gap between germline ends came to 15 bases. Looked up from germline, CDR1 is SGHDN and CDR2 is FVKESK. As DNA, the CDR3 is TGTGCCAGCAGTCCGGACAGCCTCTATAGCAATCAGCCCCAGCATTTT. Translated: CASSPDSLYSNQPQHF.

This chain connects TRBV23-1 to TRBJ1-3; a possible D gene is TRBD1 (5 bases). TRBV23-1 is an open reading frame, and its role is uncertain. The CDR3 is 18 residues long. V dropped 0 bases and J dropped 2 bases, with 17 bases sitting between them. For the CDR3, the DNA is TGCGCCAGCAGTCAATCGATGGAGATAGGGGATACTGGAAACACCATATATTTT. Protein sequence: CASSQSMEIGDTGNTIYF.

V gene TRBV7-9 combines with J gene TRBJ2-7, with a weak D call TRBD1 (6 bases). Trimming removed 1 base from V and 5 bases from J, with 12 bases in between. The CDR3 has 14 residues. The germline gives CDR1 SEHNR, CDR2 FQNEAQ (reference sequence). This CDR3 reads CASSLGQGINEQYF. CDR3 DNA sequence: TGTGCCAGCAGCTTAGGCCAGGGGATCAACGAGCAGTACTTC.

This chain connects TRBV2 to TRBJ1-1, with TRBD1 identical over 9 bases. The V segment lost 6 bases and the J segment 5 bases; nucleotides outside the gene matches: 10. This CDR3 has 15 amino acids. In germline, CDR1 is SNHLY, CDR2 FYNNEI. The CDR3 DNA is TGTGCCAGCAGAAAATCACAGGGGGCGAGGACTGAAGCTTTCTTT. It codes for CASRKSQGARTEAFF.

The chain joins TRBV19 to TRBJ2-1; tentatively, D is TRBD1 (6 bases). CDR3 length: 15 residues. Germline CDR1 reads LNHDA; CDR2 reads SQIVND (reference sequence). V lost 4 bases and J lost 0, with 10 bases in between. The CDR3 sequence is CASSRSQGSYNEQFF. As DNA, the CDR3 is TGTGCCAGTAGTAGATCACAGGGCTCCTACAATGAGCAGTTCTTC.

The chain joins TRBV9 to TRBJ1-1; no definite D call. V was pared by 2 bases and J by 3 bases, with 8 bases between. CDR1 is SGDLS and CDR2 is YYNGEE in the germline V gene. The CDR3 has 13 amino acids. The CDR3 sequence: CASSVGRDTEAFF. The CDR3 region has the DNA TGTGCCAGCAGCGTGGGGAGGGACACTGAAGCTTTCTTT.

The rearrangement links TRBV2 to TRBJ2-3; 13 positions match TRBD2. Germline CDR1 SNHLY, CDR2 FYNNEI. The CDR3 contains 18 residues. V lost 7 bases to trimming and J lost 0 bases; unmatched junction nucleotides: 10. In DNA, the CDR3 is TGTGCCAGCACCGAGCTCCGACTAGCGGGGGGTAGCACAGATACGCAGTATTTT. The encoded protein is CASTELRLAGGSTDTQYF.

CDR3 nucleotide sequence: TGTGCCAGCAGAATTGGACAGGGGGCGACCTATGGCTACACCTTC. It specifies CASRIGQGATYGYTF. The genes are TRBV2 and TRBJ1-2; 11 nucleotides agree with TRBD1. The ends lost 6 bases at V and 4 bases at J; junction bases unmatched: 7. CDR1 and CDR2 (germline): SNHLY, FYNNEI. The CDR3 covers 15 residues.

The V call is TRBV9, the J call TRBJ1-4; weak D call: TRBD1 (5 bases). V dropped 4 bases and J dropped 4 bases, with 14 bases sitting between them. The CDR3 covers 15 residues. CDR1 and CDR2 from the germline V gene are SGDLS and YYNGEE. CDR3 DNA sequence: TGTGCCAGCAGCCCCCACCCAGGGCTTAATGAAAAACTGTTTTTT. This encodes CASSPHPGLNEKLFF.